This T cell receptor beta chain was captured by sequencing in a study of blood T cells in healthy people across ages. It was with a sample-barcoded 5' primer and a J-beta primer mix that a second PCR of roughly 7 to 12 cycles was run. All cDNA molecules were each tagged by a template-switch adaptor with 12 random nucleotides. TCRdb reprocessed the 5' RACE reads with MiXCR, giving one entry per CDR3 protein. The sample yields 600,000 to 800,000 distinct CDR3 sequences, around 52% seen once. Note on this clonotype: What it binds is not known.

Study-level results: Correlation between TCR beta diversity and naive T cell percentage was strong.

Every donor gave 9.5 to 10 milliliters of peripheral blood. Per germline, CDR1 MGHRA and CDR2 YSYEKL. The CDR3 spans 12 residues. Trimming removed 1 base from V and 12 bases from J, with 13 bases in between. Material for sequencing was blood. V and J are TRBV4-1 and TRBJ2-7, with TRBD1 as a possible D gene (6 bases). This TCR derives from a woman of 80 years or more in good health. CDR3 in amino acids: CASSQVQGTRYF. DNA for the CDR3: TGCGCCAGCAGCCAAGTACAGGGCACAAGGTACTTC.